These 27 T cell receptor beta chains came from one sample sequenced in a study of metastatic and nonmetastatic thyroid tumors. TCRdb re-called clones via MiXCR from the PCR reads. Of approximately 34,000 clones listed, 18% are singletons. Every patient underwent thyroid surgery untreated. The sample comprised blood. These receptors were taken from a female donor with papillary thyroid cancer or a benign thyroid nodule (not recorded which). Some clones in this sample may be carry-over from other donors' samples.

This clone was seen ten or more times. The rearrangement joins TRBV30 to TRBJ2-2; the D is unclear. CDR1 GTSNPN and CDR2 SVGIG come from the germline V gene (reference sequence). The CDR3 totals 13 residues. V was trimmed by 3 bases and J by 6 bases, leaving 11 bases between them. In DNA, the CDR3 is TGTGCCTGGAGGCCGCCCTCAGCCGGGGAGCTGTTTTTT. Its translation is CAWRPPSAGELFF.

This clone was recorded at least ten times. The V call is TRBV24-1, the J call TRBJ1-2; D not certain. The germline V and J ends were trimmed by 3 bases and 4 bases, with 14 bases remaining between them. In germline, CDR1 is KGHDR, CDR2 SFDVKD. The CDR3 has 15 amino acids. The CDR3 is CATSDGGRTFYGYTF. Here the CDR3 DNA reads TGTGCCACCAGTGATGGAGGACGGACCTTCTATGGCTACACCTTC.

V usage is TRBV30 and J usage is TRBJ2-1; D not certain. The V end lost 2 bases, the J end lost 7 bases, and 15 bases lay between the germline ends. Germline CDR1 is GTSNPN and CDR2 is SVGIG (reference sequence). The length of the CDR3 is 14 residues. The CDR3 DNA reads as TGTGCCTGGAGTACGAGTAGCTATTCTAATGAGCAGTTCTTC. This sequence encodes CAWSTSSYSNEQFF.

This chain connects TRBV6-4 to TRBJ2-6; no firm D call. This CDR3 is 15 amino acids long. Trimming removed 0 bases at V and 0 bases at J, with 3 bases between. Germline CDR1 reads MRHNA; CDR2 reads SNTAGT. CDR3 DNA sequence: TGTGCCAGCAGTGACTCCACCTCTGGGGCCAACGTCCTGACTTTC. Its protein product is CASSDSTSGANVLTF.

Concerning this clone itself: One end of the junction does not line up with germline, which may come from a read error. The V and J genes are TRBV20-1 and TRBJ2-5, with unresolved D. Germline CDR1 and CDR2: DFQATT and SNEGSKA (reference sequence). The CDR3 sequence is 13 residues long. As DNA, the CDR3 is TGCAGTGCTTCGAGCGATTTCCAAGGGACCCAGTACTTC. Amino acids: CSASSDFQGTQYF.

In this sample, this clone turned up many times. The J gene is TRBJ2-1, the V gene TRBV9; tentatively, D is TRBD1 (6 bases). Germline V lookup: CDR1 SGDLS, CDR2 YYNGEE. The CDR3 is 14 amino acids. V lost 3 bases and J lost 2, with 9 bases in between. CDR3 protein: CASSGGLTYNEQFF. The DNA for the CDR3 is TGTGCCAGCAGCGGGGGGCTTACCTACAATGAGCAGTTCTTC.

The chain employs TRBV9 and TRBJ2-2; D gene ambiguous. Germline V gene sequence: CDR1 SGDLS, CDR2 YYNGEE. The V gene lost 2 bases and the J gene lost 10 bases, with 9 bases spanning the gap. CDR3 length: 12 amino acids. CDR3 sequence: CASSVLPPELFF. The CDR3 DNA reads TGTGCCAGCAGCGTCCTCCCCCCGGAGCTGTTTTTT.

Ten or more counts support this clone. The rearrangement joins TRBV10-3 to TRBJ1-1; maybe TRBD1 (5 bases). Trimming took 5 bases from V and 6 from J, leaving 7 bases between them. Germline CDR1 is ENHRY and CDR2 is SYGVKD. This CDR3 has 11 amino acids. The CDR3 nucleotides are TGTGCCATCAGTCGGGACGCTGAAGCTTTCTTT. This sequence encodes CAISRDAEAFF.

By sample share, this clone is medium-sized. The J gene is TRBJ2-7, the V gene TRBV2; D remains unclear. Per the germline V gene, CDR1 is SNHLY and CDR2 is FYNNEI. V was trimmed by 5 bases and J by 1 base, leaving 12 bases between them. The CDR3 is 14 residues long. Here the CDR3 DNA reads TGTGCCAGCAGTATCCTATACCAATCCTACGAGCAGTACTTC. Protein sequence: CASSILYQSYEQYF.

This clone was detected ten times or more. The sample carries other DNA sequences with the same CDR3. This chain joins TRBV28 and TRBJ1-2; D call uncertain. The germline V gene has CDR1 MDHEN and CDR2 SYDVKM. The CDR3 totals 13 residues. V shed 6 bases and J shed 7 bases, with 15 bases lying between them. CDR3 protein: CASSNPGGSGYTF. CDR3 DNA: TGTGCCAGCAGCAACCCAGGAGGGAGTGGCTACACCTTC.

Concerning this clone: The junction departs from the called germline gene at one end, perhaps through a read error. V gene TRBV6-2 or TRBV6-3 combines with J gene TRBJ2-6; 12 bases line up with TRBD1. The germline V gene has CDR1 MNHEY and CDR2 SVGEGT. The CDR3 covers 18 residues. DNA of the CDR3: TGTGCCAGCATTATTACCGGGACAGGGGGCTCTGAGGCCAACGTCCTTACTTTC. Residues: CASIITGTGGSEANVLTF.

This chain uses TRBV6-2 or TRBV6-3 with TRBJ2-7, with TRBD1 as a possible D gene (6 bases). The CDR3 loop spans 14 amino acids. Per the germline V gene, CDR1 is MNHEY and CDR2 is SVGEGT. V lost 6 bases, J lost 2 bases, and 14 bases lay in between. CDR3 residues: CASRSGHSTYEQYF. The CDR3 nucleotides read TGTGCCAGCAGGTCGGGACATTCTACCTACGAGCAGTACTTC.

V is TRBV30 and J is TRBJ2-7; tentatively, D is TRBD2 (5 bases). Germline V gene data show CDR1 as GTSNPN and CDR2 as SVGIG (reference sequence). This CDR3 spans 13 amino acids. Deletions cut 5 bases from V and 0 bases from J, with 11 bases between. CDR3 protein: CAWSGLSSYEQYF. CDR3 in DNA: TGTGCCTGGTCGGGATTGAGCTCCTACGAGCAGTACTTC.

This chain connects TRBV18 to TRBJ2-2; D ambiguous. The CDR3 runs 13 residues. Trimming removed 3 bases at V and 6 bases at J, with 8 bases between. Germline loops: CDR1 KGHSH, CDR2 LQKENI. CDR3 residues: CASSPTSSGELFF. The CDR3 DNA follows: TGTGCCAGCTCACCGACATCTTCCGGGGAGCTGTTTTTT.

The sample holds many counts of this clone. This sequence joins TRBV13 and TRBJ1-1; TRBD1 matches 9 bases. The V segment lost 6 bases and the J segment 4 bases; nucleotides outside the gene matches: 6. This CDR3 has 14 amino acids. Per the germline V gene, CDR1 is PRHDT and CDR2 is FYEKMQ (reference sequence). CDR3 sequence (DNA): TGTGCCAGCAGTCGGGACAGGGACCCCACTGAAGCTTTCTTT. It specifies CASSRDRDPTEAFF.

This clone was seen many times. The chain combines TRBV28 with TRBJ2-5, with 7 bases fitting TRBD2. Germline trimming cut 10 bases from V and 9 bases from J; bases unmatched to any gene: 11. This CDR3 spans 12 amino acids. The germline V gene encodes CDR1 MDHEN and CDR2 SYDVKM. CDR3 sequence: CAIPGGRGAQYF. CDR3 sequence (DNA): TGTGCCATTCCGGGGGGACGTGGGGCCCAGTACTTC.

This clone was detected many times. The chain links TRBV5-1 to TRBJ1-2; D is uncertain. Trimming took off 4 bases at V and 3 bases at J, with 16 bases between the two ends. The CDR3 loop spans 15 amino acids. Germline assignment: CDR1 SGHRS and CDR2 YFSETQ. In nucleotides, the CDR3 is TGCGCCAGCAGCCTCGGTGGGGAGATGGACTATGGCTACACCTTC. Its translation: CASSLGGEMDYGYTF.

Here the CDR3 reads CASRSLAGQTYEQYF. CDR3 bases: TGTGCCAGCAGGAGCCTAGCGGGGCAAACCTACGAGCAGTACTTC. The chain employs TRBV28 and TRBJ2-7, with 9 bases identical to TRBD2. CDR1 is MDHEN, CDR2 SYDVKM, per germline. The CDR3 sequence is 15 residues long. V was pared by 6 bases and J by 2 bases, with 8 bases of the junction left unmatched.

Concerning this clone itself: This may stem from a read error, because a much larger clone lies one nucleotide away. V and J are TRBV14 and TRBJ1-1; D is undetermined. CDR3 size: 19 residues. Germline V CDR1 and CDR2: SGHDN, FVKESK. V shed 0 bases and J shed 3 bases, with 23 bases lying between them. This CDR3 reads CASSQDFGVRLGGDTEAFF. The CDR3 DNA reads TGTGCCAGCAGCCAAGATTTTGGGGTCCGCCTAGGTGGTGACACTGAAGCTTTCTTT. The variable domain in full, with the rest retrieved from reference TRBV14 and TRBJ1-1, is EAGVTQFPSHSVIEKGQTVTLRCDPISGHDNLYWYRRVMGKEIKFLLHFVKESKQDESGMPNNRFLAERTGGTYSTLKVQPAELEDSGVYFCASSQDFGVRLGGDTEAFFGQGTRLTVV.

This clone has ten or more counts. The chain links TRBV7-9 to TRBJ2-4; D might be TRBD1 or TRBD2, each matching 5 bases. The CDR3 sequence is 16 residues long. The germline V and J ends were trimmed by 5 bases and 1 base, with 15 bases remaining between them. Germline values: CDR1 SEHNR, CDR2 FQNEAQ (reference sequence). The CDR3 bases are TGTGCCAGCAGCCCACCCCGGGACGGGGCCAAAAACATTCAGTACTTC. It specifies CASSPPRDGAKNIQYF.

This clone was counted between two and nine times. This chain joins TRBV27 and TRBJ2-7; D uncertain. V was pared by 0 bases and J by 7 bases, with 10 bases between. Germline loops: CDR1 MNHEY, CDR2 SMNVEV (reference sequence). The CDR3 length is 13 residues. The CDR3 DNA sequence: TGTGCCAGCAGTTTATCGATGGGTAGGGAGCAGTACGTC. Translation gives CASSLSMGREQYV.

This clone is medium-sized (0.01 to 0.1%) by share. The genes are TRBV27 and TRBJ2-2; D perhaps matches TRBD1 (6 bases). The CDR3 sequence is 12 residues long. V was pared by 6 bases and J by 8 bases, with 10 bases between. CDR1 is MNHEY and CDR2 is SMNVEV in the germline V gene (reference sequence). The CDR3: CASSQGQGELFF. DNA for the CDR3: TGTGCCAGCAGCCAAGGACAGGGGGAGCTGTTTTTT.

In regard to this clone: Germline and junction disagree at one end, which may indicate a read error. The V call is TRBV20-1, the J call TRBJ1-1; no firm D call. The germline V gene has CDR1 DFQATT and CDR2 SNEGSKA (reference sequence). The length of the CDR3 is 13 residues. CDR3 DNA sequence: TGTAGTGCTAACGACCCCGAAGGCCTTGAAGCTTTCTTT. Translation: CSANDPEGLEAFF.

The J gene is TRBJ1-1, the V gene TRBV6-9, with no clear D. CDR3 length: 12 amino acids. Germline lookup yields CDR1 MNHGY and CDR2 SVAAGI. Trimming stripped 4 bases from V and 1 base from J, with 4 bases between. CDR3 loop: CASSLENTEAFF. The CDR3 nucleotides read TGTGCCAGCAGTTTGGAGAACACTGAAGCTTTCTTT.

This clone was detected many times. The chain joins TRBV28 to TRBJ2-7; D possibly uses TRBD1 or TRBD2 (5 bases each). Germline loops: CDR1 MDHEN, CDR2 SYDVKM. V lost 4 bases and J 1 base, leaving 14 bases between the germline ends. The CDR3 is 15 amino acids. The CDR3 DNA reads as TGTGCCAGCAGTTCTCCGGGACGGGGATCCTACGAGCAGTACTTC. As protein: CASSSPGRGSYEQYF. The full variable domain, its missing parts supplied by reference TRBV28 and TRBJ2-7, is DVKVTQSSRYLVKRTGEKVFLECVQDMDHENMFWYRQDPGLGLRLIYFSYDVKMKEKGDIPEGYSVSREKKERFSLILESASTNQTSMYLCASSSPGRGSYEQYFGPGTRLTVT.

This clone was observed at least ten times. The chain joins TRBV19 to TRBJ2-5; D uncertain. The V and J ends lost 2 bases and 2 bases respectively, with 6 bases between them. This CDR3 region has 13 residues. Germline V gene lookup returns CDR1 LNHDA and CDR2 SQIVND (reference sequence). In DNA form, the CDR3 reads TGTGCCAGTAGTATATATGGGCAAGAGACCCAGTACTTC. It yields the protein CASSIYGQETQYF.

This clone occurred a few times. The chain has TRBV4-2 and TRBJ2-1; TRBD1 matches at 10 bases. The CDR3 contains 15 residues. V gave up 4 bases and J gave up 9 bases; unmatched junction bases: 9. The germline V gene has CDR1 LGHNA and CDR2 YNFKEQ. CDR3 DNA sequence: TGTGCCAGCAGCCCCCCGGGACAGGGGATGGGTGAGCAGTTCTTC. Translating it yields CASSPPGQGMGEQFF.